This TCR beta chain was obtained from a study of CXCR3-negative and CXCR3-positive naive CD8 T cells. Study outcomes and limitations: Both of the naive subsets showed about the same high diversity, but memory CD8+ cells had much less. Freshly isolated PBMCs were used in most assays, given partial CXCR3 loss after freezing.

This CDR3 is built from 12 residues. Germline loops: CDR1 SGHDN, CDR2 FVKESK. Details on this clonotype: Its cognate antigen is unknown.

UMI-labeled TRB cDNA libraries were prepared by 5' RACE. From its re-call of the 5' RACE reads, TCRdb lists each CDR3 protein once, without DNA. This sample contains about 48,000 distinct CDR3 sequences. The chain couples TRBV14 to TRBJ2-5; the TCRdb D gene call, TRBD2, has no DNA to confirm it. The receptor's source is a human donor in good health. Some clones in this sample may be carry-over from other donors' samples. Sequenced material: memory CD8+ T cells from blood. The CDR3 sequence is CASSLLEETQYF.